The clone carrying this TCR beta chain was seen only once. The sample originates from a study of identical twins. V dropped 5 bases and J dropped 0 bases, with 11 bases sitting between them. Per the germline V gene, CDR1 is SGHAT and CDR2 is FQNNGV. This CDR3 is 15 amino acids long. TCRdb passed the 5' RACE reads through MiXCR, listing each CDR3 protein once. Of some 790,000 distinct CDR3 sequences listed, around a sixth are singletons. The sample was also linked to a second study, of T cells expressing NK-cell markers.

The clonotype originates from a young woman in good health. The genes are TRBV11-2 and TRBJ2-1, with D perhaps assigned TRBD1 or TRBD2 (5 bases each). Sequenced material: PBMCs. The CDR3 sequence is CASSKEGSSYNEQFF. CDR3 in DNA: TGTGCCAGCAGCAAAGAGGGGAGCTCCTACAATGAGCAGTTCTTC.